The 25 T cell receptor beta chains listed next were all sequenced from one sample in a study of blood T cell repertoires in COVID-19. This table comes from immunoSEQ multiplex PCR, and its TCRdb copy is limited to in-frame clones, with some not included. Found here are approximately 21,000 clones, 70% to 90% of them singletons; the top ten hold about 6.5%. The sample consisted of peripheral blood. These receptors were collected from a woman aged 80 or older with active COVID-19.

V usage is TRBV30 and J usage is TRBJ2-3; TRBD1 matches at 10 bases. The V and J ends lost 0 bases and 2 bases, in that order; junction bases with no gene match: 2. Looked up from germline, CDR1 is GTSNPN and CDR2 is SVGIG (reference sequence). The CDR3 extends over 15 amino acids. The CDR3 nucleotides are TGTGCCTGGAGTGTAGGACAGGGGGACACAGATACGCAGTATTTT. It encodes CAWSVGQGDTDTQYF.

This chain connects TRBV5-8 to TRBJ2-3, with TRBD1 as a possible D gene (6 bases). Germline CDR1 and CDR2: SGHTS and YDEGEE. With 5 bases removed from V and 0 bases from J, the gap between germline ends came to 13 bases. This CDR3 region has 15 residues. CDR3 DNA sequence: TGTGCCAGCAGTCCCGGACAGTATAGCACAGATACGCAGTATTTT. Amino acids: CASSPGQYSTDTQYF.

The chain links TRBV3-1 (or the pseudogene TRBV3-2) to TRBJ2-2; no clear D. Germline V gives CDR1 LGHDT, CDR2 YNNKEL (reference sequence). This CDR3 region has 13 residues. V shed 7 bases and J shed 2 bases, with 8 bases lying between them. The CDR3 region has the DNA TGTGCCAGCATGAAGCGAAACACCGGGGAGCTGTTTTTT. Protein: CASMKRNTGELFF.

There are a few counts of this clone. This sequence joins TRBV19 and TRBJ1-2, with TRBD1 matching 9 bases. V was pared by 5 bases and J by 3 bases, with 10 bases of the junction left unmatched. This CDR3 region has 16 residues. Looked up from germline, CDR1 is LNHDA and CDR2 is SQIVND (reference sequence). CDR3 region: CASSPEGQGGDYGYTF. The CDR3 DNA follows: TGTGCCAGTAGTCCCGAGGGACAGGGTGGAGACTATGGCTACACCTTC.

This clone was observed once. This chain links TRBV18 with TRBJ2-2; 8 nucleotides line up with TRBD1. V trimming: 0 bases; J trimming: 5 bases; junction bases outside the gene matches: 2. From germline, CDR1 is KGHSH and CDR2 LQKENI. This CDR3 is built from 15 residues. CDR3 DNA: TGTGCCAGCTCACCACCGCAGGGGGCTACCGGGGAGCTGTTTTTT. As protein: CASSPPQGATGELFF.

The chain carries TRBV2 and TRBJ2-7, with unresolved D. The CDR3 is made up of 13 amino acids. The V and J ends lost 6 bases and 0 bases respectively, with 9 bases between them. The V gene's germline CDR1 is SNHLY and CDR2 FYNNEI. CDR3 sequence reads: CASRQPGSYEQYF. For the CDR3, the DNA is TGTGCCAGCAGGCAACCGGGCTCCTACGAGCAGTACTTC.

The chain combines TRBV19 with TRBJ2-5; the D is unclear. The germline V gene has CDR1 LNHDA and CDR2 SQIVND (reference sequence). The CDR3 runs to 11 residues. Trimming left V 7 bases short and J 13 bases short, with 16 bases between. CDR3 residues: CASNYPGDLYF. The DNA of the CDR3 is TGTGCCAGTAACTATCCCGGAGATCTGTACTTC. Together with reference TRBV19 and TRBJ2-5, the CDR3 gives the full variable domain: DGGITQSPKYLFRKEGQNVTLSCEQNLNHDAMYWYRQDPGQGLRLIYYSQIVNDFQKGDIAEGYSVSREKKESFPLTVTSAQKNPTAFYLCASNYPGDLYFGPGTRLLVL.

In its sample, this clone was seen once. The chain joins TRBV15 to TRBJ2-1; 9 bases fit TRBD1. The CDR3 runs to 18 residues. Germline CDR1 and CDR2: LNHNV and YYDKDF (reference sequence). V shed 0 bases and J 6 bases; nucleotides not matched to a gene: 12. The CDR3 region is CATSRDRTTGGLTNEQFF. CDR3 DNA sequence: TGTGCCACCAGCAGAGATAGGACGACAGGGGGATTAACCAATGAGCAGTTCTTC.

The rearrangement joins TRBV4-1 to TRBJ2-7; weak D call: TRBD1 (6 bases). Trimming cost V 4 bases and J 6 bases, with 16 bases left between them. Germline CDR1 MGHRA, CDR2 YSYEKL. The CDR3 sequence is 14 residues long. CDR3 loop: CASSPGHGLGEQYF. The CDR3 DNA reads as TGCGCCAGCAGCCCGGGACACGGTCTTGGCGAGCAGTACTTC.

The V call is TRBV7-2, the J call TRBJ2-7, with TRBD2 matching 11 bases. J was trimmed by 4 bases and V by 0 bases; bases with no gene match: 2. This CDR3 has 15 amino acids. Germline V gives CDR1 SGHTA, CDR2 FQGNSA. CDR3 DNA sequence: TGTGCCAGCAGCTTAGCGGGGACTAGCGGTTACGAGCAGTACTTC. This codes for CASSLAGTSGYEQYF.

CDR3 residues: CASSLGAVSRGYTF. For the CDR3, the DNA is TGTGCCAGCAGCCTGGGGGCAGTCTCCCGCGGCTACACCTTC. This rearrangement joins TRBV7-2 to TRBJ1-2; possible D gene TRBD1, 6 bases. The V end was cut by 5 bases, the J end by 8 bases, with 18 bases between. In germline, CDR1 is SGHTA, CDR2 FQGNSA. This CDR3 has 14 residues.

The V and J genes are TRBV7-9 and TRBJ1-2, with D perhaps matching TRBD1 (5 bases). With 2 bases removed from V and 2 bases from J, the gap between germline ends came to 12 bases. Germline CDR1 reads SEHNR; CDR2 reads FQNEAQ (reference sequence). The CDR3 runs 15 residues. CDR3 residues: CASSLLMQGNYGYTF. CDR3 bases: TGTGCCAGCAGCTTATTAATGCAGGGAAACTATGGCTACACCTTC.

The chain combines TRBV7-8 with TRBJ2-1; D not resolved. Between the trimmed V and J ends, which lost 2 bases and 6 bases, there was a span of 11 bases. This CDR3 is built from 14 residues. Germline V gene sequence: CDR1 SGHVS, CDR2 FQNEAQ. The CDR3 DNA reads as TGTGCCAGCAGCTTACGAGACAAGTCCAATGAGCAGTTCTTC. It is translated as CASSLRDKSNEQFF.

This chain joins TRBV19 and TRBJ2-7; 11 nucleotides line up with TRBD1. Germline V gene data show CDR1 as LNHDA and CDR2 as SQIVND (reference sequence). The CDR3 runs to 14 residues. Trimming removed 6 bases from V and 6 bases from J; junction bases left unmatched: 7. The CDR3 protein is CASSPQGTGGEQYF. CDR3 bases: TGTGCCAGTAGCCCACAGGGGACAGGGGGCGAGCAGTACTTC.

The chain employs TRBV6-1 and TRBJ1-5; unclear D gene. Germline loops: CDR1 MNHNS, CDR2 SASEGT. Trimming took 2 bases from V and 3 from J, leaving 11 bases between them. This CDR3 contains 15 residues. The CDR3 region is CASSELQQHNQPQHF. The CDR3 DNA reads TGTGCCAGCAGTGAACTACAACAGCACAATCAGCCCCAGCATTTT.

The chain links TRBV9 to TRBJ1-4, with D possibly TRBD1 on 6 matching bases. Trimming cost V 4 bases and J 5 bases, with 12 bases left between them. The CDR3 contains 14 residues. The germline gives CDR1 SGDLS, CDR2 YYNGEE. The CDR3 sequence is CASSPGDRNEKLFF. In DNA, the CDR3 is TGTGCCAGCAGCCCAGGGGACCGAAATGAAAAACTGTTTTTT.

The chain is built from TRBV6-6 and TRBJ1-4; a weak D match, TRBD1 (5 bases). Between the trimmed V and J ends, which lost 6 bases and 4 bases, there was a span of 9 bases. CDR3 size: 13 residues. Per the germline V gene, CDR1 is MNHNY and CDR2 is SVGAGI (reference sequence). The CDR3 spells CASRQGYNEKLFF. CDR3 nucleotides: TGTGCCAGCAGGCAGGGATATAATGAAAAACTGTTTTTT.

The V and J genes are TRBV10-3 and TRBJ1-5; D remains ambiguous. CDR1 ENHRY and CDR2 SYGVKD come from the germline V gene. Trimming took off 0 bases at V and 7 bases at J, with 13 bases between the two ends. The CDR3 extends over 15 amino acids. CDR3 DNA: TGTGCCATCAGTGAGTCGACGTACCTAGGACAGCCCCAGCATTTT. Amino acids: CAISESTYLGQPQHF.

This chain uses TRBV11-2 with TRBJ2-7; D is uncertain. The CDR3 loop spans 15 amino acids. Between the trimmed V and J ends, which lost 5 bases and 0 bases, there was a span of 14 bases. Germline values: CDR1 SGHAT, CDR2 FQNNGV. CDR3 protein: CASSANGQLSYEQYF. CDR3 bases: TGTGCCAGCAGCGCCAACGGTCAACTCTCCTACGAGCAGTACTTC. Variable domain in full (rest from reference TRBV11-2 and TRBJ2-7): EAGVAQSPRYKIIEKRQSVAFWCNPISGHATLYWYQQILGQGPKLLIQFQNNGVVDDSQLPKDRFSAERLKGVDSTLKIQPAKLEDSAVYLCASSANGQLSYEQYFGPGTRLTVT.

This rearrangement joins TRBV29-1 to TRBJ2-1, with 7 bases aligning to TRBD2. Germline V gene sequence: CDR1 SQVTM, CDR2 ANQGSEA. This CDR3 has 12 amino acids. Trimming removed 6 bases from V and 9 bases from J; junction bases left unmatched: 8. Written as DNA, the CDR3 is TGCAGCGTCTCGGTAGGGGAGGGTGAGCAGTTCTTC. Translated: CSVSVGEGEQFF.

The rearrangement links TRBV11-2 to TRBJ2-1; 8 nucleotides agree with TRBD1. CDR1 is SGHAT and CDR2 is FQNNGV in the germline V gene. The ends lost 5 bases at V and 2 bases at J; junction bases unmatched: 8. The CDR3 covers 16 residues. The CDR3 here is CASSDRRTGPYNEQFF. The CDR3 bases are TGTGCCAGCAGCGATCGACGGACAGGGCCCTACAATGAGCAGTTCTTC.

The V call is TRBV5-3, the J call TRBJ2-7; TRBD2 matches 13 bases. TRBV5-3 is noted as an ORF with a role that remains uncertain. The CDR3 has 15 amino acids. J was trimmed by 5 bases and V by 5 bases; bases with no gene match: 7. CDR3 protein: CARSQLAGGPHEQYF. The CDR3 DNA reads TGTGCCAGAAGTCAACTAGCGGGGGGGCCACACGAGCAGTACTTC.

The rearrangement links TRBV4-2 to TRBJ1-4, with D possibly being TRBD1 (5 bases). The CDR3 length is 16 residues. In germline, CDR1 is LGHNA, CDR2 YNFKEQ. V shed 4 bases and J shed 6 bases, with 18 bases lying between them. The CDR3 bases are TGTGCCAGCAGCCCTCAGGTAGGAGGAGGGGATGAAAAACTGTTTTTT. It is translated as CASSPQVGGGDEKLFF.

The chain recombines TRBV7-4 with TRBJ1-3; D is uncertain. Per the germline V gene, CDR1 is SGHVT and CDR2 is SQSDAQ. V was cut by 2 bases and J by 13 bases, with 9 bases left in between. This CDR3 region has 11 residues. This CDR3 is CASSLWPVIYF. The CDR3 bases are TGTGCCAGCAGCTTATGGCCCGTTATATATTTT.

V and J are TRBV12-3 or TRBV12-4 and TRBJ1-1, with TRBD1 matching over 7 bases. This CDR3 region has 12 residues. J lost 6 bases, V lost 7 bases, and 5 bases had no gene match. The CDR3 loop reads CASKGGEAEAFF. The CDR3 DNA follows: TGTGCCAGCAAAGGGGGCGAGGCTGAAGCTTTCTTT.